The 3 T cell receptor beta chains below were found in one sample sequenced in a study of immune evolution from preneoplasia to lung adenocarcinoma (dated by TCRdb to the early 2020s). The library came from the immunoSEQ multiplex PCR assay. TCRdb mirrors the immuneACCESS table, restricted to in-frame sequences. Some clones are absent from its copies; in checked studies, under half trace to an unresolved V gene, and the reason for the others is unknown. For this sample there are some 41,000 clones; less than 80% appear just once. The top ten constitute around 4.6% of the sample. Material for sequencing was FFPE invasive lung adenocarcinoma tissue. In light of the paper, this sample's cell subset or site label describes: frankly invasive lung adenocarcinoma (ADC). Source of these receptors: a person between 55 and 69 years old with lung adenocarcinoma.

CDR3 DNA sequence: TGTGCCAGCAGGTCTAGCGGGGACTACAATGAGCAGTTCTTC. Its protein is CASRSSGDYNEQFF. The chain combines TRBV6-6 with TRBJ2-1; TRBD2 aligns across 9 bases. V dropped 6 bases and J dropped 3; count of bases not matched to a gene: 3. The CDR3 is made up of 14 amino acids. Germline-derived CDR1 and CDR2 are MNHNY and SVGAGI (reference sequence).

The chain has TRBV30 and TRBJ1-3; no definite D call. CDR1 is GTSNPN and CDR2 is SVGIG in the germline V gene (reference sequence). The CDR3 has 14 amino acids. V lost 4 bases and J lost 0, with 10 bases in between. CDR3 region: CAWTRGRSGNTIYF. CDR3 sequence (DNA): TGTGCCTGGACCAGAGGACGCTCTGGAAACACCATATATTTT.

The chain uses TRBV10-3 and TRBJ1-1; 7 bases fit TRBD1. Germline V lookup: CDR1 ENHRY, CDR2 SYGVKD. CDR3 size: 13 residues. After removal of 6 bases from V and 4 bases from J, the junction contained 5 bases not matched to a gene. The CDR3 nucleotides read TGTGCCATCAGGACAGGGAGGATCACTGAAGCTTTCTTT. This gives the protein CAIRTGRITEAFF.